This T cell receptor beta chain was obtained from a study of CD8 T cells in acute hepatitis C reinfection. Time point in this sample: naive CD8 control sorted from an acute-time-point sample. Donors were people who inject drugs, followed every 3 months. Surface staining used CD3, CD8 and CD45RO, with dead cells excluded. Libraries were prepared by immunoSEQ multiplex PCR; TCRdb keeps only in-frame clonotypes and omits some of them. The sample contains tens of thousands of clones, roughly 85% of which appear only once. V was pared by 2 bases and J by 2 bases, with 3 bases of the junction left unmatched. Germline assignment: CDR1 MNHEY and CDR2 SMNVEV (reference sequence). CDR3 length equals 15 residues.

Sequencing used naive CD8+ T cells from PBMCs. The origin of this receptor is a woman aged 18-29 years who spontaneously cleared hepatitis C infection. The rearrangement joins TRBV27 to TRBJ2-3, with TRBD2 matching 8 bases. The CDR3 loop reads CASSLILAATDTQYF. In nucleotides, the CDR3 is TGTGCCAGCAGTTTAATACTAGCGGCCACAGATACGCAGTATTTT.